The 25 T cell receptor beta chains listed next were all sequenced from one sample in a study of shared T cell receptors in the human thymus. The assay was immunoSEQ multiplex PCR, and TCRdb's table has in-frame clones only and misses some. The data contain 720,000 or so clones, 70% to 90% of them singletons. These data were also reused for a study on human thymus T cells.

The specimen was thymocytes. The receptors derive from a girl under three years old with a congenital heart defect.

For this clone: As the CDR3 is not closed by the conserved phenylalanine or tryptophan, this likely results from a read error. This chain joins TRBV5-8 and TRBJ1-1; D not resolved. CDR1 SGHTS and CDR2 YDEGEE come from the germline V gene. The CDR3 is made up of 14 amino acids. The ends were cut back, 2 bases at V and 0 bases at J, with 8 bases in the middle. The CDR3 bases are TGTGCCAGCAGCTTAGGGAGCATGAACACTGAAGCTTTCCTT. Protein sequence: CASSLGSMNTEAFL.

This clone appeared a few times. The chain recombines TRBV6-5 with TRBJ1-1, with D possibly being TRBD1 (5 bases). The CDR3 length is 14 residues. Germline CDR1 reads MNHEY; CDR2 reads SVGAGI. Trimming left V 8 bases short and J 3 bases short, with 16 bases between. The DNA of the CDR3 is TGTGCCAGCCAACCAGACAGTGTCCACACTGAAGCTTTCTTT. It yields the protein CASQPDSVHTEAFF.

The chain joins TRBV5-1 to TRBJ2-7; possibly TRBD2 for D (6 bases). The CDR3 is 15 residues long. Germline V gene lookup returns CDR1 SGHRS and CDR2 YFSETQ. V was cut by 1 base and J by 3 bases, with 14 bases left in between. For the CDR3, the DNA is TGCGCCAGCAGCTTGAGCCCGGGACTCTACTACGAGCAGTACTTC. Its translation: CASSLSPGLYYEQYF.

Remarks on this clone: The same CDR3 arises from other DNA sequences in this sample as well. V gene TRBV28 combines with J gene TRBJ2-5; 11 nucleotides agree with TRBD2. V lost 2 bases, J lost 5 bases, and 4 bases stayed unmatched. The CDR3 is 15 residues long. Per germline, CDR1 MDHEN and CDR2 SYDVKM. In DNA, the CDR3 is TGTGCCAGCAGTTTACTAGCGGGGGGCCCGGAGACCCAGTACTTC. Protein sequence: CASSLLAGGPETQYF.

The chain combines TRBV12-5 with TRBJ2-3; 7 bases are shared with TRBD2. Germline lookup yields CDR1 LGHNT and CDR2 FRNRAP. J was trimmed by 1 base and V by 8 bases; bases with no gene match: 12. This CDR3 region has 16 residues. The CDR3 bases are TGTGCTAGTCCCCCAGTCGTCGCGGGGGGCACAGATACGCAGTATTTT. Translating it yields CASPPVVAGGTDTQYF.

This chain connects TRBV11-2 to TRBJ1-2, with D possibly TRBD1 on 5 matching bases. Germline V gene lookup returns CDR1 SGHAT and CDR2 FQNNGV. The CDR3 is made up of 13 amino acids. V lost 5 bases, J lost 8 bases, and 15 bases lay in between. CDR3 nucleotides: TGTGCCAGCAGCCTCCGGATGCGGGGGGGCTACACCTTC. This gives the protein CASSLRMRGGYTF. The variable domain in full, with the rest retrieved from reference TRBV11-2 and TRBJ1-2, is EAGVAQSPRYKIIEKRQSVAFWCNPISGHATLYWYQQILGQGPKLLIQFQNNGVVDDSQLPKDRFSAERLKGVDSTLKIQPAKLEDSAVYLCASSLRMRGGYTFGSGTRLTVV.

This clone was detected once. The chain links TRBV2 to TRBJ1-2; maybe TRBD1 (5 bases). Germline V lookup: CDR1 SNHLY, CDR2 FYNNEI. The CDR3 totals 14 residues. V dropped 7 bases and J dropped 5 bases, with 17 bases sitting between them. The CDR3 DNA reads TGTGCCAGCATGGCCCAGGGTCGGCCTTATGGCTACACCTTC. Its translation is CASMAQGRPYGYTF.

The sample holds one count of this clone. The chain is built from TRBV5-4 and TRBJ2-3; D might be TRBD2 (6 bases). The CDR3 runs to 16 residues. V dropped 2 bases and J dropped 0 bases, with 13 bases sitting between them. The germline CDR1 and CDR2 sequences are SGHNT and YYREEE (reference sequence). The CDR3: CASSFGTSKSTDTQYF. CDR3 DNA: TGTGCCAGCAGCTTCGGGACTTCTAAGAGCACAGATACGCAGTATTTT.

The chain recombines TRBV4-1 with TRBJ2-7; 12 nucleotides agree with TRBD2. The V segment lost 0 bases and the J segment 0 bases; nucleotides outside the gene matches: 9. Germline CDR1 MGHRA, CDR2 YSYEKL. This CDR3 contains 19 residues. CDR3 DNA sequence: TGCGCCAGCAGCCAAGATCGCCCACTAGCGGGGGGCCTCTCCTACGAGCAGTACTTC. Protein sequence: CASSQDRPLAGGLSYEQYF.

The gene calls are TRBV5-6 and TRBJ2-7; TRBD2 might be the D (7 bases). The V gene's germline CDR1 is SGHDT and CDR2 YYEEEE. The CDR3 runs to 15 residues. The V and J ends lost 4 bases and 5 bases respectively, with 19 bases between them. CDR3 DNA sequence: TGTGCCAGCAGCCCGCACGGAAGGGAGGGGGACGAGCAGTACTTC. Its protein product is CASSPHGREGDEQYF.

In nucleotides, the CDR3 is TGTGCCAGCAGTTTATCGTTCTTAGTTCTAAAATCCCCGTATAGGAACACTGAAGCTTTCTTT. It translates to CASSLSFLVLKSPYRNTEAFF. The chain has TRBV27 and TRBJ1-1; the D is unclear. Per germline, CDR1 MNHEY and CDR2 SMNVEV (reference sequence). Trimming pared 0 bases from V and 1 base from J, leaving 27 bases between. This CDR3 comprises 21 residues.

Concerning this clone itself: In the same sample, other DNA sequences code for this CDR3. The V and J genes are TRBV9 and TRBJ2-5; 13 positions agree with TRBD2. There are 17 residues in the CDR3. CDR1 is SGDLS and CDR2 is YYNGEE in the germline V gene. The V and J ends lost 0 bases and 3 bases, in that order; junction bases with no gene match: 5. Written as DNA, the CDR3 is TGTGCCAGCAGCGTAGGGACTAGCGGGGGAGCGGAAGAGACCCAGTACTTC. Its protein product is CASSVGTSGGAEETQYF. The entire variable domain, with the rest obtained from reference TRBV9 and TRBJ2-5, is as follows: DSGVTQTPKHLITATGQRVTLRCSPRSGDLSVYWYQQSLDQGLQFLIQYYNGEERAKGNILERFSAQQFPDLHSELNLSSLELGDSALYFCASSVGTSGGAEETQYFGPGTRLLVL.

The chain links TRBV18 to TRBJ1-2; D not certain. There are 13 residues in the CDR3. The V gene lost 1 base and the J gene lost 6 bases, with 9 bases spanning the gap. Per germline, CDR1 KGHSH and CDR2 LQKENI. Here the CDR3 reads CASSPLNGDGYTF. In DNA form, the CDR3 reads TGTGCCAGCTCACCACTTAACGGGGATGGCTACACCTTC.

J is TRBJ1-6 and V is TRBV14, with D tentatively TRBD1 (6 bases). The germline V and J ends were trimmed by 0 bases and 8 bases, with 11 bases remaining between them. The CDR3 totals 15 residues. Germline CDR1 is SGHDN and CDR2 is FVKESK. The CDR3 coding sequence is TGTGCCAGCAGCCAAGATCTGGACAGTTATTCACCCCTCCACTTT. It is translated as CASSQDLDSYSPLHF. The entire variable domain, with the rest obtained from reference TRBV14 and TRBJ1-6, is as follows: EAGVTQFPSHSVIEKGQTVTLRCDPISGHDNLYWYRRVMGKEIKFLLHFVKESKQDESGMPNNRFLAERTGGTYSTLKVQPAELEDSGVYFCASSQDLDSYSPLHFGNGTRLTVT.

Here the CDR3 reads CASRYSLPFRTGEAFF. The CDR3, as DNA: TGCGCCAGCAGGTATAGCCTCCCTTTCAGGACAGGGGAAGCTTTCTTT. This rearrangement joins TRBV4-3 to TRBJ1-1; TRBD1 matches 8 bases. This CDR3 has 16 amino acids. V dropped 6 bases and J dropped 8; count of bases not matched to a gene: 17. Per germline, CDR1 LGHNA and CDR2 YSLEER.

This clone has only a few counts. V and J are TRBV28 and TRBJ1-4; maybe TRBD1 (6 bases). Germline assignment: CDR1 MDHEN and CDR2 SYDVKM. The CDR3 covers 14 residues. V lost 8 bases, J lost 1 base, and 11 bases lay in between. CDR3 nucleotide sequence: TGTGCCAGCGTCTCACAGGGAACTAATGAAAAACTGTTTTTT. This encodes CASVSQGTNEKLFF.

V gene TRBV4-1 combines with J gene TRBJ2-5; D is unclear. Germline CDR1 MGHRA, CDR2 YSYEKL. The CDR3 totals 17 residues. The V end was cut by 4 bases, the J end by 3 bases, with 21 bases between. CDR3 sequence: CASSPPTRIGDKETQYF. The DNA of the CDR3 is TGCGCCAGCAGCCCGCCTACGAGGATTGGCGATAAAGAGACCCAGTACTTC.

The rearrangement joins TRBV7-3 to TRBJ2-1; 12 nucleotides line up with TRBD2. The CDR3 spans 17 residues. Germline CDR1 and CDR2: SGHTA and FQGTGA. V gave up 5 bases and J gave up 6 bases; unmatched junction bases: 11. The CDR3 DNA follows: TGTGCCAGCAGCCTCGATAGTAGACTAGCGGGGGTCAATGAGCAGTTCTTC. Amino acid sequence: CASSLDSRLAGVNEQFF. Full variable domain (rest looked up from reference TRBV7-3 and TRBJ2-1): GAGVSQTPSNKVTEKGKYVELRCDPISGHTALYWYRQSLGQGPEFLIYFQGTGAADDSGLPNDRFFAVRPEGSVSTLKIQRTERGDSAVYLCASSLDSRLAGVNEQFFGPGTRLTVL.

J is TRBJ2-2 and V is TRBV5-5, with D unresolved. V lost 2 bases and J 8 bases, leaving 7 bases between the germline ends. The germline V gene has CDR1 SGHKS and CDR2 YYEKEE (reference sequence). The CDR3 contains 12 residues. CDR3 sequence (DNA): TGTGCCAGCAGCTTTTATGTTGGGGAGCTGTTTTTT. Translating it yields CASSFYVGELFF.

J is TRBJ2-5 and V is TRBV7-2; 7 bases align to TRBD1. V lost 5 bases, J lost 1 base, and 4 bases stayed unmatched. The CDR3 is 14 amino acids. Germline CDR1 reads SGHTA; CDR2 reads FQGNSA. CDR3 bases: TGTGCCAGCAGCCTAGAGGGGGCCCAAGAGACCCAGTACTTC. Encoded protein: CASSLEGAQETQYF.

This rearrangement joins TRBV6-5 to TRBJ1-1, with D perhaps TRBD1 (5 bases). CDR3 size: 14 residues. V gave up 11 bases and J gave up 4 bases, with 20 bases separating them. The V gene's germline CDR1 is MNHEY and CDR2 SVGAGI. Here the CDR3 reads CAAGDTRASTEAFF. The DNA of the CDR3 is TGTGCCGCGGGGGATACTAGGGCTTCCACTGAAGCTTTCTTT.

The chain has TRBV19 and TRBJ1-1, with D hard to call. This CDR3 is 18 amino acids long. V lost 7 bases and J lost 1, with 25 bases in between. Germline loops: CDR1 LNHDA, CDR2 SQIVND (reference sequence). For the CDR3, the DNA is TGTGCCAGTATAGCAATCCCTACCCGGCGGGGAGGGAACACTGAAGCTTTCTTT. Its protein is CASIAIPTRRGGNTEAFF.

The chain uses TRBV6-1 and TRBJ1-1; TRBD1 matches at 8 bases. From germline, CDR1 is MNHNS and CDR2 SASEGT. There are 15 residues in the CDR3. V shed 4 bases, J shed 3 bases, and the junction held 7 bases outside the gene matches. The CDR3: CASSGNRGSYTEAFF. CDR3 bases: TGTGCCAGCAGTGGAAACAGGGGGTCGTACACTGAAGCTTTCTTT.

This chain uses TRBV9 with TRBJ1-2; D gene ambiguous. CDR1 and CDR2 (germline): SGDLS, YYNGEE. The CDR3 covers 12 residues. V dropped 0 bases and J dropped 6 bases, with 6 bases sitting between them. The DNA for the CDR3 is TGTGCCAGCAGCGTAGGCAGGAATGGCTACACCTTC. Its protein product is CASSVGRNGYTF.

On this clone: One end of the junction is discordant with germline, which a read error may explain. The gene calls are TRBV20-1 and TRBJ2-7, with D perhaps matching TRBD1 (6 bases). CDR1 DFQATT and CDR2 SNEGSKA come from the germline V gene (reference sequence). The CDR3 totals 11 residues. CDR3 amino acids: CSARGRLGQSF. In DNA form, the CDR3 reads TGCAGTGCTAGAGGGCGCCTAGGACAGAGCTTC.